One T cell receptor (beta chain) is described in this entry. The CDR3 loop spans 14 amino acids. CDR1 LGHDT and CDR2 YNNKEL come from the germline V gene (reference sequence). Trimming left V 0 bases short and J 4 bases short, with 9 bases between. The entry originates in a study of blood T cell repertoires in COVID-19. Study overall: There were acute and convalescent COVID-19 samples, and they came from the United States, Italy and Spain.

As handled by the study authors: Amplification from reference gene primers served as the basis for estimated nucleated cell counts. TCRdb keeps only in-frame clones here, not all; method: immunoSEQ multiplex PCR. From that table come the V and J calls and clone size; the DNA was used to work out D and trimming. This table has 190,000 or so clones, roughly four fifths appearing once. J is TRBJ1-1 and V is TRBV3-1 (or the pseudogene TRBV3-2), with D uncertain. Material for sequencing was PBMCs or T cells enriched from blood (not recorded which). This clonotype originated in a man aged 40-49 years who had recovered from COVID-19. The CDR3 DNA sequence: TGTGCCAGCAGCCAAGATTTAGTCCCCACTGAAGCTTTCTTT. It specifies CASSQDLVPTEAFF.